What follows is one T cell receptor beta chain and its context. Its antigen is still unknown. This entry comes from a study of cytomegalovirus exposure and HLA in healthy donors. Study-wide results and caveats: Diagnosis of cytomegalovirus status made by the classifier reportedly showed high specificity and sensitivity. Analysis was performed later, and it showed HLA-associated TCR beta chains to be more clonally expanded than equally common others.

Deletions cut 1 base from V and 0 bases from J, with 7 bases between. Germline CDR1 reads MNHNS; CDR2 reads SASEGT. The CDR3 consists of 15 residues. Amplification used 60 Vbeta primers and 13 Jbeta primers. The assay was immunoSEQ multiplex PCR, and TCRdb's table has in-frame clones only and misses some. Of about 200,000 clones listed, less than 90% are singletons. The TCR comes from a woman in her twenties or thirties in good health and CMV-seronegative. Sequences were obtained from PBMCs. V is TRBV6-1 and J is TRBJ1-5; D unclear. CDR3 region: CASSEVLSSNQPQHF. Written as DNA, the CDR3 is TGTGCCAGCAGTGAAGTTCTAAGTAGCAATCAGCCCCAGCATTTT.